The rows below give T cell receptor beta chains drawn from one sample of a study of cytomegalovirus exposure and HLA in healthy donors. The assay was immunoSEQ multiplex PCR, and TCRdb's table has in-frame clones only and misses some. Of around 170,000 clones in the sample, about four fifths were seen once. Sample: PBMCs. Receptors originate from a woman aged 25-40 years in good health and CMV-seronegative. CDR3s include the opening cysteine and the closing phenylalanine or tryptophan. The order of the fields is D gene, clone size, V gene, J gene, CDR3 protein, CDR3 DNA. A D gene is named only where the DNA matches it firmly. Some rows mark clone size as missing; the rest say once, few, many or name a class of expanded clone.

-	-	TRBV7-3	TRBJ1-3	CASSATGTGNTIYF	TGTGCCAGCAGCGCTACAGGGACTGGAAACACCATATATTTT
-	-	TRBV25-1	TRBJ2-3	CASRGGVSTDTQYF	TGTGCCAGCAGAGGCGGGGTAAGCACAGATACGCAGTATTTT
TRBD1	few	TRBV10-3	TRBJ2-1	CAITSGQGINEQFF	TGTGCCATCACGAGCGGACAGGGTATAAATGAGCAGTTCTTC
-	-	TRBV7-9	TRBJ1-1	CASRIGGNTEAFF	TGTGCCAGCAGGATCGGAGGAAACACTGAAGCTTTCTTT
-	-	TRBV30	TRBJ2-5	CAWSVAPSQETQYF	TGTGCCTGGAGTGTGGCCCCTAGCCAAGAGACCCAGTACTTC
-	few	TRBV6-1	TRBJ2-1	CASSEQPGAHEQFF	TGTGCCAGCAGTGAGCAACCAGGGGCCCATGAGCAGTTCTTC
-	-	TRBV30	TRBJ2-7	CAWSVKRTNEQYF	TGTGCCTGGAGTGTAAAGCGGACCAACGAGCAGTACTTC
-	-	TRBV5-6	TRBJ1-2	CASSPTNRDYGYTF	TGTGCCAGCAGCCCCACTAACAGGGACTATGGCTACACCTTC
-	-	TRBV4-2	TRBJ1-1	CASSQDFGVRPEAFF	TGTGCCAGCAGCCAAGATTTCGGGGTCCGCCCTGAAGCTTTCTTT
-	once	TRBV7-9	TRBJ1-2	CASSPLLGGYGYTF	TGTGCCAGCAGCCCATTGCTCGGGGGGTATGGCTACACCTTC
TRBD1	-	TRBV7-8	TRBJ2-7	CASSLGQGAPYEQYF	TGTGCCAGCAGCTTAGGACAGGGAGCCCCGTACGAGCAGTACTTC
-	-	TRBV7-6	TRBJ2-1	CASSLFAGAGNEQFF	TGTGCCAGCAGCTTATTCGCGGGGGCGGGGAATGAGCAGTTCTTC
TRBD1	-	TRBV7-9	TRBJ1-2	CASSSTGGDGYTF	TGTGCCAGCAGCTCCACAGGGGGAGATGGCTACACCTTC
-	-	TRBV4-1	TRBJ1-2	CASSQASYYGYTF	TGCGCCAGCAGCCAAGCAAGCTACTATGGCTACACCTTC
-	-	TRBV6-1	TRBJ2-7	CATTLVGGPTWEQYF	TGTGCCACCACTTTGGTTGGGGGCCCCACTTGGGAGCAGTACTTC
TRBD1	-	TRBV9	TRBJ2-1	CASSVRDRYNEQFF	TGTGCCAGCAGCGTCCGGGACAGATACAATGAGCAGTTCTTC
TRBD1	-	TRBV2	TRBJ1-2	CASSADLGDRGDGYTF	TGTGCCAGCAGTGCGGATCTAGGGGACAGGGGGGATGGCTACACCTTC
TRBD2	-	TRBV10-2	TRBJ2-5	CASRMTSVMETQYF	TGCGCCAGCAGGATGACTAGCGTCATGGAGACCCAGTACTTC
-	-	TRBV7-6	TRBJ2-7	CASSLVAGADEQYF	TGTGCCAGCAGCTTAGTCGCAGGGGCCGACGAGCAGTACTTC
-	once	TRBV7-2	TRBJ1-2	CASSLARGLGDGYTF	TGTGCCAGCAGCTTAGCGCGAGGGCTGGGTGATGGCTACACCTTC
-	-	TRBV5-1	TRBJ2-3	CASSLEGADTQYF	TGCGCCAGCAGCTTGGAGGGGGCAGATACGCAGTATTTT
-	-	TRBV7-2	TRBJ1-5	CASSPGQGNQPQHF	TGTGCCAGCAGCCCTGGACAAGGCAATCAGCCCCAGCATTTT
-	-	TRBV30	TRBJ2-3	CAWTGAFTDTQYF	TGTGCCTGGACAGGGGCCTTCACAGATACGCAGTATTTT
-	-	TRBV2	TRBJ2-7	CASSSDRYYEQYF	TGTGCCAGCAGTTCCGACAGGTACTACGAGCAGTACTTC
-	-	TRBV9	TRBJ2-7	CASSAAGVPFLDEQYF	TGTGCCAGCAGCGCCGCAGGGGTTCCCTTTTTGGACGAGCAGTACTTC
-	-	TRBV19	TRBJ2-1	CASALSPGFPLRPENNEQFF	TGTGCCAGCGCTCTTTCTCCGGGATTCCCCTTAAGACCAGAGAACAATGAGCAGTTCTTC
-	few	TRBV19	TRBJ1-1	CASSLLGATEAFF	TGTGCCAGTAGTCTCCTGGGGGCTACTGAAGCTTTCTTT
TRBD1	-	TRBV5-1	TRBJ2-1	CASSLEGQVYNEQFF	TGCGCCAGCAGCTTGGAGGGACAGGTTTACAATGAGCAGTTCTTC
TRBD1	few	TRBV2	TRBJ2-7	CASNYQGAVSYEQYF	TGTGCCAGCAATTATCAGGGGGCCGTCTCCTACGAGCAGTACTTC
TRBD1	-	TRBV19	TRBJ2-7	CASSITGTGGNEQYF	TGTGCCAGTAGTATCACCGGGACAGGGGGGAACGAGCAGTACTTC
TRBD2	-	TRBV6-1	TRBJ2-7	CASSEAFGGEGYEQYF	TGTGCCAGCAGTGAAGCGTTCGGAGGGGAGGGTTACGAGCAGTACTTC
-	-	TRBV5-1	TRBJ2-5	CASSRGGASEETQYF	TGCGCCAGCAGCCGCGGCGGGGCCAGTGAAGAGACCCAGTACTTC
TRBD1	-	TRBV6-5	TRBJ2-1	CASSYSRTGEGEQFF	TGTGCCAGCAGTTACTCTAGGACAGGTGAGGGTGAGCAGTTCTTC
-	-	TRBV7-8	TRBJ2-6	CASSPRRQDSWANVLTF	TGTGCCAGCAGCCCGCGCAGACAGGATTCTTGGGCCAACGTCCTGACTTTC
TRBD1	-	TRBV27	TRBJ1-1	CASSSCTPGTGSNAFF	TGTGCCAGCAGTTCCTGCACCCCCGGGACAGGGTCTAACGCTTTCTTT
TRBD1	-	TRBV30	TRBJ2-5	CAWRGQGVETQYF	TGTGCCTGGAGGGGACAGGGTGTTGAGACCCAGTACTTC
TRBD1	-	TRBV28	TRBJ1-2	CASSSPGTETYGYTF	TGTGCCAGCAGTTCACCCGGGACAGAAACCTATGGCTACACCTTC
-	-	TRBV4-1	TRBJ1-3	CASSQVDLGLVSGNTIYF	TGCGCCAGCAGCCAAGTGGACCTTGGACTGGTCTCTGGAAACACCATATATTTT
TRBD2	once	TRBV9	TRBJ2-3	CASSETSGGARITDTQYF	TGTGCCAGCAGCGAGACTAGCGGGGGGGCGCGGATCACAGATACGCAGTATTTT
TRBD2	-	TRBV6-4	TRBJ2-3	CASSRLAGARDTQYF	TGTGCCAGCAGTCGACTAGCGGGGGCCCGGGATACGCAGTATTTT
TRBD1	-	TRBV18	TRBJ1-1	CASSPRTGANTEAFF	TGTGCCAGCTCACCTCGGACAGGGGCGAACACTGAAGCTTTCTTT
-	-	TRBV6-4	TRBJ2-7	CASSDSEGSHEQYF	TGTGCCAGCAGTGACTCCGAAGGTAGCCACGAGCAGTACTTC